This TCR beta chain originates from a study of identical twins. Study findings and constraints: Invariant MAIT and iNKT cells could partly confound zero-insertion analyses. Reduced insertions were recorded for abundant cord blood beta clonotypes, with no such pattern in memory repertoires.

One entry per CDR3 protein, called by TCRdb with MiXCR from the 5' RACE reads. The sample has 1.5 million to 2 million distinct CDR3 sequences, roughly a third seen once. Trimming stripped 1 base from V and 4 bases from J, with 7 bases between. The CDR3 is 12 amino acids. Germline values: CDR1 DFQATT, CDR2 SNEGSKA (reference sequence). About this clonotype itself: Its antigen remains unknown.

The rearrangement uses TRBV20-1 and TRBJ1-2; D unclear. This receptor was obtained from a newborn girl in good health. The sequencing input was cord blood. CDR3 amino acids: CSARGESYGYTF. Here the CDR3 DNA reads TGCAGTGCTAGAGGCGAGAGCTATGGCTACACCTTC.